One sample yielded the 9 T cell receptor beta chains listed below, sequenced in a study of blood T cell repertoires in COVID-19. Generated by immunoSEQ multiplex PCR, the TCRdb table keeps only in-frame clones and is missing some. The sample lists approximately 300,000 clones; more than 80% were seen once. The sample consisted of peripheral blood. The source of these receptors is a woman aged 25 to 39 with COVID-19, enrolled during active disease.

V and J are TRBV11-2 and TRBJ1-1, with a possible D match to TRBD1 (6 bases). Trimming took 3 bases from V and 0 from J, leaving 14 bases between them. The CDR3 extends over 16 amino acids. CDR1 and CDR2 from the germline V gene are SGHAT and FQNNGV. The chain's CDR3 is CASSFSPDRLNTEAFF. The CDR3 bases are TGTGCCAGCAGCTTCTCCCCCGACAGGTTGAACACTGAAGCTTTCTTT. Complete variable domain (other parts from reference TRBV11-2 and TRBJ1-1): EAGVAQSPRYKIIEKRQSVAFWCNPISGHATLYWYQQILGQGPKLLIQFQNNGVVDDSQLPKDRFSAERLKGVDSTLKIQPAKLEDSAVYLCASSFSPDRLNTEAFFGQGTRLTVV.

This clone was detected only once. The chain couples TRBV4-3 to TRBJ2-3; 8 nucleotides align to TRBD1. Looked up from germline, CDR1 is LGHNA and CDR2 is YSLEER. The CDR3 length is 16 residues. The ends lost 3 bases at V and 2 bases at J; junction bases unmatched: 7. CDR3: CASSHRTGSFTDTQYF. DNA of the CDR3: TGCGCCAGCAGCCACCGGACAGGGAGCTTCACAGATACGCAGTATTTT.

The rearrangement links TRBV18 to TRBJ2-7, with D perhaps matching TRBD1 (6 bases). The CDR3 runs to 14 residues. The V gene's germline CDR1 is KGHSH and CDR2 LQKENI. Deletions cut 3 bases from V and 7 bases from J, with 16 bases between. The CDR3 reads CASSPREGGREQYF. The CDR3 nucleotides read TGTGCCAGCTCACCCAGGGAAGGGGGTAGGGAGCAGTACTTC.

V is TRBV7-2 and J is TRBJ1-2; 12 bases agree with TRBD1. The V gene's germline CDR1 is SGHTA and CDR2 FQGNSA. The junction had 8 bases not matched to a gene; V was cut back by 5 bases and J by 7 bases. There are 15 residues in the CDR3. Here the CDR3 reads CASSAGQGAMRGYTF. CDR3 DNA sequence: TGTGCCAGCAGCGCGGGACAGGGGGCTATGCGTGGCTACACCTTC.

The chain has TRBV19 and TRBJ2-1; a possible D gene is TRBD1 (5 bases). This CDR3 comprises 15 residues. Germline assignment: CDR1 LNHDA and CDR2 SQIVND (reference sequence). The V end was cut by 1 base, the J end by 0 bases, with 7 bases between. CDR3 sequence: CASSIGGHSYNEQFF. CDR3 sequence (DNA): TGTGCCAGTAGTATAGGCGGACACTCCTACAATGAGCAGTTCTTC.

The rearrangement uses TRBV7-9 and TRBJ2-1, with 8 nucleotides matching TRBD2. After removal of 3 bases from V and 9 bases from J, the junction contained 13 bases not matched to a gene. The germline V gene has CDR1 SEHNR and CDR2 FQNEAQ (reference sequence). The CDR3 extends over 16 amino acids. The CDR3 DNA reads TGTGCCAGCAGCTTCGTCGTCATAGCGGGACCGTCTGAGCAGTTCTTC. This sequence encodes CASSFVVIAGPSEQFF.

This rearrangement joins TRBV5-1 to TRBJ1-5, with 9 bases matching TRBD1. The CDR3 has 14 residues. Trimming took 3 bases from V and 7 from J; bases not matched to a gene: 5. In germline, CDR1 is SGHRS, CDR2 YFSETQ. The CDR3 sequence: CASSYRGLGQPQHF. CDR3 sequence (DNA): TGCGCCAGCAGCTACAGGGGGCTCGGGCAGCCCCAGCATTTT.

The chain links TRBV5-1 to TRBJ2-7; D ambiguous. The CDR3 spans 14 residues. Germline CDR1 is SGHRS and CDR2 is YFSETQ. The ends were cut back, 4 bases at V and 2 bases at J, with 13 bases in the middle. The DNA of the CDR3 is TGCGCCAGCAGCCAAGCTAGTGGAGCCTACGAGCAGTACTTC. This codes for CASSQASGAYEQYF. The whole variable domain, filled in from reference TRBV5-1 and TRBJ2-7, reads KAGVTQTPRYLIKTRGQQVTLSCSPISGHRSVSWYQQTPGQGLQFLFEYFSETQRNKGNFPGRFSGRQFSNSRSEMNVSTLELGDSALYLCASSQASGAYEQYFGPGTRLTVT.

The CDR3: CASSYSSTGELFF. In DNA, the CDR3 is TGTGCCAGCAGTTACTCCTCTACCGGGGAGCTGTTTTTT. The chain is built from TRBV6-5 and TRBJ2-2, with D hard to call. Trimming removed 0 bases from V and 5 bases from J, with 4 bases in between. The CDR3 spans 13 residues. Germline lookup yields CDR1 MNHEY and CDR2 SVGAGI.